The 28 T cell receptor beta chains below were found in one sample sequenced in a study of beta chain features in type 1 diabetes. The sequenced template was cDNA made from the entire isolated RNA. The table came from immunoSEQ multiplex PCR; TCRdb's copy has only in-frame clones and leaves some out. The sample records about 130,000 clones, about 10% being singletons. The sample consisted of central memory CD4+ T cells from blood. The receptors here all came from a man between 18 and 35 years old in good health.

The chain carries TRBV19 and TRBJ1-2, with D unresolved. Trimming took 6 bases from V and 10 from J, leaving 12 bases between them. The germline V gene encodes CDR1 LNHDA and CDR2 SQIVND (reference sequence). This CDR3 comprises 11 residues. The CDR3: CASRSGVVYTF. In nucleotides, the CDR3 is TGTGCCAGTAGGTCCGGGGTAGTCTACACCTTC.

The chain links TRBV4-3 to TRBJ1-2; D possibly corresponds to TRBD1 (5 bases). The CDR3 has 16 amino acids. Trimming took 4 bases from V and 10 from J, leaving 25 bases between them. Germline lookup yields CDR1 LGHNA and CDR2 YSLEER. CDR3 DNA: TGCGCCAGCAGCCCACGGGGGGACTTGAGTACTGTCGACTACACCTTC. This gives the protein CASSPRGDLSTVDYTF.

This clone turned up a few times. This chain connects TRBV11-2 to TRBJ1-2; D not certain. The length of the CDR3 is 14 residues. From germline, CDR1 is SGHAT and CDR2 FQNNGV. Trimming pared 0 bases from V and 6 bases from J, leaving 11 bases between. This CDR3 reads CASSLDPQRNGYTF. The CDR3 nucleotides are TGTGCCAGCAGCTTAGATCCCCAGAGGAATGGCTACACCTTC.

In its sample, this clone was seen a few times. The rearrangement links TRBV19 to TRBJ2-7; 7 bases match TRBD1. Germline CDR1 reads LNHDA; CDR2 reads SQIVND (reference sequence). The J segment lost 0 bases and the V segment lost 10 bases, leaving 9 bases of the junction unmatched. The CDR3 totals 14 residues. The CDR3 sequence is CATTGTASSYEQYF. The CDR3 coding sequence is TGTGCCACTACCGGGACAGCTAGCTCCTACGAGCAGTACTTC.

This clone was seen a few times. V usage is TRBV7-8 and J usage is TRBJ1-4; TRBD1 matches 8 bases. The germline CDR1 and CDR2 sequences are SGHVS and FQNEAQ. V lost 4 bases and J lost 8; bases outside the gene matches: 9. The CDR3 totals 15 residues. In DNA, the CDR3 is TGTGCCAGCAGCTCCGGCGCTGGGACAGGAGAAAAACTGTTTTTT. This sequence encodes CASSSGAGTGEKLFF.

This rearrangement joins TRBV28 to TRBJ2-5, with D possibly TRBD1 on 6 matching bases. The V gene's germline CDR1 is MDHEN and CDR2 SYDVKM. With 5 bases removed from V and 1 base from J, the gap between germline ends came to 14 bases. The CDR3 covers 15 residues. Here the CDR3 reads CASSIPRTAQETQYF. CDR3 DNA sequence: TGTGCCAGCAGTATCCCTCGGACAGCCCAAGAGACCCAGTACTTC. Using reference TRBV28 and TRBJ2-5 for the parts outside the CDR3, the full variable domain is DVKVTQSSRYLVKRTGEKVFLECVQDMDHENMFWYRQDPGLGLRLIYFSYDVKMKEKGDIPEGYSVSREKKERFSLILESASTNQTSMYLCASSIPRTAQETQYFGPGTRLLVL.

The chain links TRBV5-5 to TRBJ2-2; D perhaps matches TRBD2 (6 bases). The V end lost 6 bases, the J end lost 4 bases, and 13 bases lay between the germline ends. The CDR3 extends over 14 amino acids. Germline loops: CDR1 SGHKS, CDR2 YYEKEE (reference sequence). The CDR3 region is CASTRGGITGELFF. The CDR3 DNA is TGTGCCAGCACCCGTGGAGGGATCACCGGGGAGCTGTTTTTT.

This clone was detected once. The chain links TRBV4-1 to TRBJ2-7; D ambiguous. V lost 0 bases and J lost 2, with 8 bases in between. Germline CDR1 and CDR2: MGHRA and YSYEKL. This CDR3 is built from 14 residues. In nucleotides, the CDR3 is TGCGCCAGCAGCCAAGACCCTAGAACCTACGAGCAGTACTTC. Translation gives CASSQDPRTYEQYF.

This clone appeared many times. J is TRBJ2-5 and V is TRBV18, with TRBD1 as a possible D gene (5 bases). This CDR3 spans 13 amino acids. Trimming stripped 2 bases from V and 4 bases from J, with 8 bases between. The germline gives CDR1 KGHSH, CDR2 LQKENI. This CDR3 is CASSPKGPETQYF. In nucleotides, the CDR3 is TGTGCCAGCTCACCAAAGGGGCCAGAGACCCAGTACTTC.

The chain joins TRBV2 to TRBJ1-6; 7 positions match TRBD1. Germline CDR1 and CDR2: SNHLY and FYNNEI. V lost 6 bases and J lost 10; bases outside the gene matches: 12. The CDR3 has 15 amino acids. The CDR3 protein is CASSPGQRANSPLHF. CDR3 bases: TGTGCCAGCAGCCCGGGACAGAGAGCCAACTCACCCCTCCACTTT. Together with reference TRBV2 and TRBJ1-6, the CDR3 gives the full variable domain: EPEVTQTPSHQVTQMGQEVILRCVPISNHLYFYWYRQILGQKVEFLVSFYNNEISEKSEIFDDQFSVERPDGSNFTLKIRSTKLEDSAMYFCASSPGQRANSPLHFGNGTRLTVT.

The chain couples TRBV6-1 to TRBJ1-2; D perhaps matches TRBD1 (6 bases). The ends were cut back, 6 bases at V and 5 bases at J, with 10 bases in the middle. From germline, CDR1 is MNHNS and CDR2 SASEGT. The CDR3 totals 12 residues. CDR3 nucleotides: TGTGCCAGCAGCCCAGGGGCTTATGGCTACACCTTC. Translated, it gives CASSPGAYGYTF.

This clone has ten or more counts. One end of the junction fails to match germline, which may point to a read error. This chain connects TRBV7-9 to TRBJ2-5; 7 bases fit TRBD2. The CDR3 contains 13 residues. Germline CDR1 reads SEHNR; CDR2 reads FQNEAQ (reference sequence). For the CDR3, the DNA is TGTGCCAGCAGCCTAGCGGCCCAAGAGACCCAGTACTTC. Translating it yields CASSLAAQETQYF.

This clone was seen many times. The chain employs TRBV4-3 and TRBJ2-5; 7 positions match TRBD1. Trimming at V came to 0 bases and at J to 3 bases, leaving 4 bases not matched to a gene. From germline, CDR1 is LGHNA and CDR2 YSLEER. The length of the CDR3 is 15 residues. The CDR3: CASSQERGGEETQYF. The CDR3 coding sequence is TGCGCCAGCAGCCAAGAGAGAGGGGGCGAAGAGACCCAGTACTTC.

The chain has TRBV6-5 and TRBJ2-5; 7 bases are a match to TRBD2. The CDR3 spans 13 residues. J was trimmed by 5 bases and V by 5 bases; bases with no gene match: 5. CDR1 is MNHEY, CDR2 SVGAGI, per germline. CDR3 nucleotides: TGTGCCAGCAGTCAGACTAGCCGGGAGACCCAGTACTTC. As protein: CASSQTSRETQYF.

This clone was observed a handful of times. V usage is TRBV18 and J usage is TRBJ2-2, with TRBD1 matching 7 bases. The length of the CDR3 is 15 residues. Germline V gene lookup returns CDR1 KGHSH and CDR2 LQKENI. V was pared by 3 bases and J by 7 bases, with 8 bases of the junction left unmatched. CDR3 loop: CASSPGTEQNGELFF. CDR3 nucleotide sequence: TGTGCCAGCTCACCCGGGACAGAGCAAAACGGGGAGCTGTTTTTT.

The chain combines TRBV7-7 with TRBJ1-2, with TRBD1 matching over 7 bases. Per germline, CDR1 SSHAT and CDR2 FNYEAQ (reference sequence). The V and J ends lost 1 base and 5 bases, in that order; junction bases with no gene match: 10. The CDR3 extends over 16 amino acids. The CDR3 sequence is CASSLDGQASGYGYTF. CDR3 DNA sequence: TGTGCCAGCAGCTTAGACGGACAGGCTTCGGGGTATGGCTACACCTTC.

This clone came up a few times. The chain uses TRBV19 and TRBJ2-1, with TRBD1 matching over 12 bases. The CDR3 extends over 14 amino acids. Germline lookup yields CDR1 LNHDA and CDR2 SQIVND (reference sequence). J was trimmed by 8 bases and V by 6 bases; bases with no gene match: 5. Here the CDR3 DNA reads TGTGCCAGTAGGGGACAGGGGGCTAAAGATGAGCAGTTCTTC. Encoded protein: CASRGQGAKDEQFF.

This clone has only a few counts. The chain employs TRBV21-1 and TRBJ1-4; the table's D call TRBD1 went unverified against the DNA. TRBV21-1 is designated a pseudogene. CDR3 length: 12 amino acids. The CDR3 nucleotides read TGTGCCAGCAGCAAACTGGCAGGGGAACTGTTTTTT. Translation: CASSKLAGELFF.

This clone was picked up a small number of times. J is TRBJ1-5 and V is TRBV5-5, with a possible D match to TRBD1 (5 bases). The germline V gene has CDR1 SGHKS and CDR2 YYEKEE (reference sequence). The CDR3 is 14 amino acids. Deletions cut 3 bases from V and 0 bases from J, with 7 bases between. The CDR3 nucleotides are TGTGCCAGCAGCTACGGGGGTAGCAATCAGCCCCAGCATTTT. Translating it yields CASSYGGSNQPQHF.

The chain combines TRBV9 with TRBJ2-3; 9 nucleotides align to TRBD1. The length of the CDR3 is 18 residues. Germline V gives CDR1 SGDLS, CDR2 YYNGEE. Germline trimming cut 0 bases from V and 4 bases from J; bases unmatched to any gene: 12. The CDR3 protein is CASSVASLTGGNSDTQYF. The CDR3 DNA is TGTGCCAGCAGCGTAGCCTCCTTGACAGGGGGGAATTCAGATACGCAGTATTTT.

This clone has more than one count but fewer than ten. One junction end disagrees with the germline gene, perhaps due to a read error. This chain links TRBV7-2 with TRBJ1-5, with 9 bases matching TRBD1. Germline V CDR1 and CDR2: SGHTA, FQGNSA. CDR3 size: 16 residues. CDR3 DNA: TGTGCCAGCAGCTTCGCGGGACAGGGTGGCAAGCAGCCCCAGCATTTT. Its translation is CASSFAGQGGKQPQHF.

The chain uses TRBV5-1 and TRBJ2-3, with TRBD2 matching 13 bases. In germline, CDR1 is SGHRS, CDR2 YFSETQ. V was pared by 3 bases and J by 3 bases, with 4 bases of the junction left unmatched. CDR3 size: 16 residues. The CDR3 sequence is CASSSGLAGRTDTQYF. CDR3 nucleotide sequence: TGCGCCAGCAGCTCGGGACTAGCGGGGAGGACAGATACGCAGTATTTT.

This chain joins TRBV7-2 and TRBJ2-7, with 8 positions matching TRBD2. V was pared by 6 bases and J by 6 bases, with 7 bases of the junction left unmatched. Germline V CDR1 and CDR2: SGHTA, FQGNSA. There are 13 residues in the CDR3. CDR3: CASSPGLVVEQYF. CDR3 DNA: TGTGCCAGCAGTCCGGGACTAGTAGTCGAGCAGTACTTC.

This clone has just a few counts. The chain links TRBV5-4 to TRBJ1-2; D gene uncertain. CDR1 SGHNT and CDR2 YYREEE come from the germline V gene (reference sequence). This CDR3 is built from 15 residues. Deletions cut 4 bases from V and 2 bases from J, with 15 bases between. This CDR3 reads CASSVGRTDNYGYTF. The DNA of the CDR3 is TGTGCCAGCAGCGTAGGGAGGACGGACAACTATGGCTACACCTTC.

This clone came up a few times. The chain links TRBV19 to TRBJ1-5, with 9 positions matching TRBD1. The CDR3 is made up of 15 amino acids. The J segment lost 4 bases and the V segment lost 11 bases, leaving 12 bases of the junction unmatched. CDR1 is LNHDA and CDR2 is SQIVND in the germline V gene (reference sequence). Here the CDR3 reads CAVGVGTGTNQPQHF. CDR3 in DNA: TGTGCCGTTGGGGTAGGGACAGGGACGAATCAGCCCCAGCATTTT.

J is TRBJ1-6 and V is TRBV5-1; 8 nucleotides align to TRBD1. CDR3 length equals 16 residues. The J segment lost 10 bases and the V segment lost 0 bases, leaving 9 bases of the junction unmatched. Germline V gene data show CDR1 as SGHRS and CDR2 as YFSETQ. The chain's CDR3 is CASSLVRQGLGSPLHF. In DNA form, the CDR3 reads TGCGCCAGCAGCTTGGTGCGACAGGGGCTTGGATCACCCCTCCACTTT.

This clone was seen a few times. The CDR3: CASSPHNNEQFF. CDR3 DNA: TGTGCCAGCAGTCCCCACAACAATGAGCAGTTCTTC. V gene TRBV28 combines with J gene TRBJ2-1; no reliable D call. V was cut by 5 bases and J by 5 bases, with 7 bases left in between. The CDR3 has 12 residues. Germline assignment: CDR1 MDHEN and CDR2 SYDVKM.

This clone appeared a few times. The chain has TRBV7-9 and TRBJ2-6; perhaps TRBD2 as D (7 bases). Germline CDR1 reads SEHNR; CDR2 reads FQNEAQ (reference sequence). The CDR3 length is 18 residues. The V end lost 7 bases, the J end lost 3 bases, and 22 bases lay between the germline ends. CDR3 nucleotide sequence: TGTGCCAGCACTCGGGGGAGGGGGGCCGTGCTTGGGGCCAACGTCCTGACTTTC. Protein sequence: CASTRGRGAVLGANVLTF.